These 14 T cell receptor beta chains share one sample of origin, sequenced in a study of blood T cell repertoires in COVID-19. TCRdb's copy holds only in-frame clones and misses some; the assay was immunoSEQ multiplex PCR. The data hold some 160,000 clones, with around 75% observed a single time. Sequencing used peripheral blood. The receptors come from a woman at least 80 years old with acute or convalescent COVID-19.

The V and J genes are TRBV19 and TRBJ1-5; 9 bases are shared with TRBD1. Germline loops: CDR1 LNHDA, CDR2 SQIVND (reference sequence). The CDR3 extends over 15 amino acids. Trimming took 5 bases from V and 6 from J; bases not matched to a gene: 8. The chain's CDR3 is CASSLGQGESQPQHF. The CDR3 nucleotides are TGTGCCAGTAGTTTGGGACAGGGAGAGAGTCAGCCCCAGCATTTT.

The rearrangement links TRBV6-1 to TRBJ1-6, with D maybe TRBD1 (6 bases). Germline V gives CDR1 MNHNS, CDR2 SASEGT. V lost 0 bases and J 6 bases, leaving 9 bases between the germline ends. The CDR3 is 15 amino acids. Written as DNA, the CDR3 is TGTGCCAGCAGTGAAGCTGGCAGGGGTAATTCACCCCTCCACTTT. The encoded protein is CASSEAGRGNSPLHF.

This clone came up a few times. V gene TRBV29-1 combines with J gene TRBJ1-2, with a possible D match to TRBD1 (5 bases). Looked up from germline, CDR1 is SQVTM and CDR2 is ANQGSEA. Trimming took 2 bases from V and 5 from J, leaving 9 bases between them. This CDR3 has 12 residues. The CDR3 is CSVENRGYGYTF. As DNA, the CDR3 is TGCAGCGTTGAAAATAGGGGATATGGCTACACCTTC.

A few counts support this clone. The chain combines TRBV5-5 with TRBJ2-4; D perhaps matches TRBD2 (6 bases). V was cut by 4 bases and J by 7 bases, with 15 bases left in between. Germline CDR1 is SGHKS and CDR2 is YYEKEE (reference sequence). The CDR3 extends over 14 amino acids. CDR3 nucleotides: TGTGCCAGCAGCCTGCCCGGCGCGGGGAACATTCAGTACTTC. Translated: CASSLPGAGNIQYF.

V usage is TRBV7-9 and J usage is TRBJ1-1; D gene uncertain. The germline gives CDR1 SEHNR, CDR2 FQNEAQ (reference sequence). The V end was cut by 8 bases, the J end by 4 bases, with 14 bases between. There are 13 residues in the CDR3. The CDR3 bases are TGTGCCAGCGAGGGTTTAGGATCCACTGAAGCTTTCTTT. It encodes CASEGLGSTEAFF.

This clone was picked up a small number of times. The chain is built from TRBV9 and TRBJ1-1; no firm D call. CDR1 and CDR2 (germline): SGDLS, YYNGEE. CDR3 size: 13 residues. The V gene lost 4 bases and the J gene lost 0 bases, with 7 bases spanning the gap. The CDR3 sequence: CASSPRLNTEAFF. Here the CDR3 DNA reads TGTGCCAGCAGCCCTAGGTTGAACACTGAAGCTTTCTTT.

This sequence joins TRBV19 and TRBJ1-5; D remains unclear. The CDR3 extends over 17 amino acids. V gave up 6 bases and J gave up 5 bases, with 23 bases separating them. The germline V gene has CDR1 LNHDA and CDR2 SQIVND (reference sequence). CDR3 coding DNA: TGTGCCAGTAGACTTTCCCACCTAGAGCAGACCCATCAGCCCCAGCATTTT. As protein: CASRLSHLEQTHQPQHF.

The chain links TRBV25-1 to TRBJ2-7, with a tentative D call TRBD1 (5 bases). The CDR3 loop spans 11 amino acids. The germline gives CDR1 MGHDK, CDR2 SYGVNS. V lost 7 bases, J lost 3 bases, and 7 bases lay in between. This chain's CDR3 is CASTGFYEQYF. The CDR3 bases are TGTGCCAGCACAGGGTTCTACGAGCAGTACTTC.

This chain joins TRBV5-1 and TRBJ2-7, with 9 bases identical to TRBD2. This CDR3 comprises 14 residues. J lost 7 bases, V lost 6 bases, and 11 bases had no gene match. Germline assignment: CDR1 SGHRS and CDR2 YFSETQ. The DNA for the CDR3 is TGCGCCAGCACCCAGACTAGCGGACGTGGGGAGCAGTACTTC. Encoded protein: CASTQTSGRGEQYF.

CDR3 sequence: CASSLGGRDTGELFF. CDR3 DNA: TGTGCCAGCAGCTTGGGGGGACGGGACACCGGGGAGCTGTTTTTT. The gene calls are TRBV7-9 and TRBJ2-2; TRBD2 is a possible D gene (6 bases). Between the trimmed V and J ends, which lost 3 bases and 3 bases, there was a span of 11 bases. The length of the CDR3 is 15 residues. Germline V gene lookup returns CDR1 SEHNR and CDR2 FQNEAQ (reference sequence). The full variable domain, its missing parts supplied by reference TRBV7-9 and TRBJ2-2, is DTGVSQNPRHKITKRGQNVTFRCDPISEHNRLYWYRQTLGQGPEFLTYFQNEAQLEKSRLLSDRFSAERPKGSFSTLEIQRTEQGDSAMYLCASSLGGRDTGELFFGEGSRLTVL.

V gene TRBV30 combines with J gene TRBJ1-3, with D maybe TRBD1 (6 bases). Trimming stripped 0 bases from V and 5 bases from J, with 11 bases between. The CDR3 consists of 14 residues. The germline CDR1 and CDR2 sequences are GTSNPN and SVGIG (reference sequence). In DNA form, the CDR3 reads TGTGCCTGGAGTGTAATGGGGGCCAGAAACACCATATATTTT. Encoded protein: CAWSVMGARNTIYF.

The chain combines TRBV5-4 with TRBJ2-7; 7 nucleotides line up with TRBD2. Germline CDR1 SGHNT, CDR2 YYREEE (reference sequence). V shed 0 bases and J 2 bases; nucleotides not matched to a gene: 5. The CDR3 extends over 15 amino acids. The CDR3 DNA reads as TGTGCCAGCAGCTTGGCTATTAGCGGGCCCTACGAGCAGTACTTC. It yields the protein CASSLAISGPYEQYF.

The V gene is TRBV19, the J gene TRBJ2-1, with a possible D match to TRBD2 (5 bases). Trimming left V 2 bases short and J 4 bases short, with 15 bases between. The germline gives CDR1 LNHDA, CDR2 SQIVND (reference sequence). The CDR3 contains 16 residues. CDR3 coding DNA: TGTGCCAGTAGTATAAGAGGCAGCGGAGGATACAATGAGCAGTTCTTC. Protein product: CASSIRGSGGYNEQFF. Looking up the rest from reference TRBV19 and TRBJ2-1 gives the full variable domain: DGGITQSPKYLFRKEGQNVTLSCEQNLNHDAMYWYRQDPGQGLRLIYYSQIVNDFQKGDIAEGYSVSREKKESFPLTVTSAQKNPTAFYLCASSIRGSGGYNEQFFGPGTRLTVL.

The V gene is TRBV4-1, the J gene TRBJ2-2; D is perhaps TRBD2 (7 bases). The germline V gene encodes CDR1 MGHRA and CDR2 YSYEKL. Trimming removed 4 bases at V and 5 bases at J, with 17 bases between. The CDR3 spans 16 residues. CDR3 bases: TGCGCCAGCAGCCGTGTTGGGGGGGCGAGAACCGGGGAGCTGTTTTTT. Its protein product is CASSRVGGARTGELFF.